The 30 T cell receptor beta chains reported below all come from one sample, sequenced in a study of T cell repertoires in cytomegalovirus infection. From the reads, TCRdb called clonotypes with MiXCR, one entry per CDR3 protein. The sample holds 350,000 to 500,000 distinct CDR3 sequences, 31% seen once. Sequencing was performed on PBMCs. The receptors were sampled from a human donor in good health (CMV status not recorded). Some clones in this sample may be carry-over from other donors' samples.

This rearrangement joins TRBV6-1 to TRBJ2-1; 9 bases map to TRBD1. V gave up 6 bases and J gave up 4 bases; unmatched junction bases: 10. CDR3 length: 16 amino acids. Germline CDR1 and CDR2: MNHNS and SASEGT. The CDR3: CASSPEGQGNYNEQFF. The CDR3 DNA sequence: TGTGCCAGCAGCCCTGAGGGACAGGGAAATTACAATGAGCAGTTCTTC.

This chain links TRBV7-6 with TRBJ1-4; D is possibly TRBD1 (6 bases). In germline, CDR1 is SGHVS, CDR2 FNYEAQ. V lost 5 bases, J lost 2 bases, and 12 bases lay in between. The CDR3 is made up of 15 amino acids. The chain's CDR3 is CASSQLQGTNEKLFF. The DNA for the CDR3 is TGTGCCAGCAGCCAACTTCAGGGGACTAATGAAAAACTGTTTTTT.

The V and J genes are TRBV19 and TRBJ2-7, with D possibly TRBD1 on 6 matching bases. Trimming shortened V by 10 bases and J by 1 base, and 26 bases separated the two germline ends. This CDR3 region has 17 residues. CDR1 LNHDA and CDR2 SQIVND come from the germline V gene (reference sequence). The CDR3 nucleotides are TGTGCCACCTCATGGGGACACACCTCGAGGGTTTCCTACGAGCAGTACTTC. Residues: CATSWGHTSRVSYEQYF.

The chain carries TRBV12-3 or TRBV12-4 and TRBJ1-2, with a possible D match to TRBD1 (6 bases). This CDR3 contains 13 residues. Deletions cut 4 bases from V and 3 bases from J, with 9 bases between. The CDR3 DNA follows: TGTGCCAGCAGTTCCCCAGGGGACTATGGCTACACCTTC. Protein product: CASSSPGDYGYTF.

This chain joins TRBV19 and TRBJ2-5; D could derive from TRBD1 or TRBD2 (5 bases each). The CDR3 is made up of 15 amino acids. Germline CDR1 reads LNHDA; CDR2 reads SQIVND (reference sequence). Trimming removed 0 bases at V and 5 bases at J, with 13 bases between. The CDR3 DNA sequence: TGTGCCAGTAGTATAGAAGGGGCGCCGGGGGAGACCCAGTACTTC. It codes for CASSIEGAPGETQYF.

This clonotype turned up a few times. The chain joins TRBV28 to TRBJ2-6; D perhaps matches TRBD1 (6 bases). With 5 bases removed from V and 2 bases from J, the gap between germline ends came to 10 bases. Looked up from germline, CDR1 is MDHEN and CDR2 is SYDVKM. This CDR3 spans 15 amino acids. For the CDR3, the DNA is TGTGCCAGCAGTCTCGCAGGGGCTGGGGCCAACGTCCTGACTTTC. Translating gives CASSLAGAGANVLTF.

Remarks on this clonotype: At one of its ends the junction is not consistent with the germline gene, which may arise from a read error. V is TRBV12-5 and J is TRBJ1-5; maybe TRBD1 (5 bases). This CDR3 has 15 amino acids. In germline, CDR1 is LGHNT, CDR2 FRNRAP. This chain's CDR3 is CASWDDRDGNQTQHF. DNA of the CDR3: TGTGCTAGTTGGGACGACAGAGACGGCAATCAGACCCAGCATTTT.

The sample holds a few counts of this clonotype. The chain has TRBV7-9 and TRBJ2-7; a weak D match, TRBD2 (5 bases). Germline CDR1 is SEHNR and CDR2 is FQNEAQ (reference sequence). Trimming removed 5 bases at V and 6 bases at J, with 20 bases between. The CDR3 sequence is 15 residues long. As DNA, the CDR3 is TGTGCCAGCAGCCCCCAAGAGGGAGTCTTTGGCGAGCAGTACTTC. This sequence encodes CASSPQEGVFGEQYF.

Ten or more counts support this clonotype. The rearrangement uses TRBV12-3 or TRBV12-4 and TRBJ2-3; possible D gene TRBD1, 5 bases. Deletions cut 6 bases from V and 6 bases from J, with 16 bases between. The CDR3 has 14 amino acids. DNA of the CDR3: TGTGCCAGCAGCTCAGGGATCCAGTTCGATACGCAGTATTTT. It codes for CASSSGIQFDTQYF.

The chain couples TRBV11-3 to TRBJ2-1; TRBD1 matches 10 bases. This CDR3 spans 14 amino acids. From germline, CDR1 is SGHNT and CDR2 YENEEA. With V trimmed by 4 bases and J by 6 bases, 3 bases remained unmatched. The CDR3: CASSSGTGVNEQFF. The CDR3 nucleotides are TGTGCCAGCAGCTCCGGGACAGGGGTCAATGAGCAGTTCTTC.

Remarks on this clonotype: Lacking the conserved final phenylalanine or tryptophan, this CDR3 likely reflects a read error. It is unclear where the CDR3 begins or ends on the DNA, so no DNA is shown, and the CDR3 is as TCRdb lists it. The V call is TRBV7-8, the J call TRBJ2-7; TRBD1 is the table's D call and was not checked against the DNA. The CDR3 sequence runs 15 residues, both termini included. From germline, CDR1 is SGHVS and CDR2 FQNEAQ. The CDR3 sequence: CASSLGQGFPREKYL.

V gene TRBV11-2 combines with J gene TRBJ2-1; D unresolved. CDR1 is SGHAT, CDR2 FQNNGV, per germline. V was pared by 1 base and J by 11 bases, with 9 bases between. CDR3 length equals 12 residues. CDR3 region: CASSLGVGKQFF. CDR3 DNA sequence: TGTGCCAGCAGCTTAGGCGTGGGGAAGCAGTTCTTC.

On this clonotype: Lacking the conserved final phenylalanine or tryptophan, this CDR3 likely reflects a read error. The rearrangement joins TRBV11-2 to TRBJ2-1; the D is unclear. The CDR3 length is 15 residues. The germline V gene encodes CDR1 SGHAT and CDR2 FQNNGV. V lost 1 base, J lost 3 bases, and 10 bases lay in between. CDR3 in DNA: TGTGCCAGCAGCTTAGTTGGGTCGAGCTACAATGAGCAGTTCTTA. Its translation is CASSLVGSSYNEQFL.

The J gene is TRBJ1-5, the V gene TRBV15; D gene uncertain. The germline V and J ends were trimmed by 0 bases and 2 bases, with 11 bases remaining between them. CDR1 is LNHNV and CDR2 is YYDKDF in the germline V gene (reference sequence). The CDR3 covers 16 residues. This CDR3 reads CATSRDRPQRNQPQHF. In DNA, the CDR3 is TGTGCCACCAGCAGAGATCGGCCACAGCGCAATCAGCCCCAGCATTTT.

The DNA for the CDR3 is TGTGCCAGCAGCCCTCAGGGGGAGGGGAAGTACAATGAGCAGTTCTTC. Translated, it gives CASSPQGEGKYNEQFF. The rearrangement uses TRBV11-1 and TRBJ2-1, with D perhaps matching TRBD1 or TRBD2 (7 bases each). This CDR3 is 16 amino acids long. The germline CDR1 and CDR2 sequences are SGHAT and FQDESV (reference sequence). The V gene lost 5 bases and the J gene lost 4 bases, with 18 bases spanning the gap.

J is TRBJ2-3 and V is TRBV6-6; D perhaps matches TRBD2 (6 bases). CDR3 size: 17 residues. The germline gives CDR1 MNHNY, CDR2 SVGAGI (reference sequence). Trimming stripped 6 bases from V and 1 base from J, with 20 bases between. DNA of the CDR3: TGTGCCAGCAGCACCGGACCGGGGGAGACCGGCACAGATACGCAGTATTTT. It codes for CASSTGPGETGTDTQYF.

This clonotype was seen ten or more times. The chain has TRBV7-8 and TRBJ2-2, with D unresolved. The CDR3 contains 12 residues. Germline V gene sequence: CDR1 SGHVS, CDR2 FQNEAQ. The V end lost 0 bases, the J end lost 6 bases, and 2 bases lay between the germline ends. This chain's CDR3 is CASSLAAGELFF. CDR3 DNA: TGTGCCAGCAGCTTAGCGGCCGGGGAGCTGTTTTTT.

CDR3 region: CASSPWQGLPDSDEKLFF. The CDR3 coding sequence is TGTGCCAGCAGCCCCTGGCAGGGGCTCCCGGATTCGGATGAAAAACTGTTTTTT. This chain uses TRBV7-9 with TRBJ1-4; possibly TRBD1 for D (6 bases). CDR3 length equals 18 residues. The V gene's germline CDR1 is SEHNR and CDR2 FQNEAQ (reference sequence). Trimming shortened V by 5 bases and J by 6 bases, and 25 bases separated the two germline ends.

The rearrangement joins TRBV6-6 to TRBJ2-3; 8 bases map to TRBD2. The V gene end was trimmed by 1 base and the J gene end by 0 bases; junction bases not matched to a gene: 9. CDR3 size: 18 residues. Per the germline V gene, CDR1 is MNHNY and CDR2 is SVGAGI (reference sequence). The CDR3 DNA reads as TGTGCCAGCAGTTACTGGGTGGGCGGGGGGACCAGCACAGATACGCAGTATTTT. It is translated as CASSYWVGGGTSTDTQYF.

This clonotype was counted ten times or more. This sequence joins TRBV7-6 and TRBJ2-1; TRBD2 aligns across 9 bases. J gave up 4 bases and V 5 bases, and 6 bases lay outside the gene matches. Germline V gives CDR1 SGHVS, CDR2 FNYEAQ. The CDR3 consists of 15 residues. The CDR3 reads CASSRSGGGYNEQFF. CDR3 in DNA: TGTGCCAGCAGCCGTAGCGGGGGTGGATACAATGAGCAGTTCTTC.

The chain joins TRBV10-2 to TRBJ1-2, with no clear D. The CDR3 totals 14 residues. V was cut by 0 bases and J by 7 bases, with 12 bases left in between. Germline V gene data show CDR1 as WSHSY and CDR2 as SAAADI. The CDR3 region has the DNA TGCGCCAGCAGTGAGTCGATTTCAGGCTCTGGCTACACCTTC. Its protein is CASSESISGSGYTF.

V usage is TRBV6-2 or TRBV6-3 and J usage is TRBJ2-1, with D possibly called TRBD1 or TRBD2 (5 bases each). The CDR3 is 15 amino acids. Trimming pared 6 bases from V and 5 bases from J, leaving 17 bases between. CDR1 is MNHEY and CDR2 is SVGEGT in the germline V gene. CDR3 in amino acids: CASRSAGTPHNEQFF. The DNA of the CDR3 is TGTGCCAGCAGATCCGCCGGGACCCCACACAATGAGCAGTTCTTC.

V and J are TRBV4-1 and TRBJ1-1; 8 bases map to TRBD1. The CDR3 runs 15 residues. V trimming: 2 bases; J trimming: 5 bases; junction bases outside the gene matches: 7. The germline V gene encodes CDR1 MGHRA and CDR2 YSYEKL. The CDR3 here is CASSQLDRVLTEAFF. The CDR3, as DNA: TGCGCCAGCAGCCAACTGGACAGGGTTTTAACTGAAGCTTTCTTT.

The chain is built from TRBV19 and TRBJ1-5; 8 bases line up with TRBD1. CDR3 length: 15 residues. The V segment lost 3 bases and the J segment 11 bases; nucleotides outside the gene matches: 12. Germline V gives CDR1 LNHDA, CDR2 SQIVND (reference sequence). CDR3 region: CASSISAGTGVSQHF. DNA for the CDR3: TGTGCCAGTAGTATCTCAGCCGGGACAGGAGTTTCCCAGCATTTT.

CDR3 region: CASRTYLAGASYEQYF. For the CDR3, the DNA is TGTGCCAGCAGAACGTATCTAGCGGGGGCCTCCTACGAGCAGTACTTC. V gene TRBV6-2 or TRBV6-3 combines with J gene TRBJ2-7; TRBD2 matches at 10 bases. Germline V gene lookup returns CDR1 MNHEY and CDR2 SVGEGT. J gave up 0 bases and V 6 bases, and 8 bases lay outside the gene matches. The CDR3 has 16 amino acids.

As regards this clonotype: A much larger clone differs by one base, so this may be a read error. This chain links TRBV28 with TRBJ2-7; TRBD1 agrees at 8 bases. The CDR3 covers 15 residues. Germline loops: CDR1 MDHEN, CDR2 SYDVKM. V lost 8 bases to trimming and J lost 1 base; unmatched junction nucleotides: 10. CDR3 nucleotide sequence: TGTGCCAGCGGAGACAGGGGCGCCCGTTCCTACGAGCAGTACTTC. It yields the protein CASGDRGARSYEQYF.

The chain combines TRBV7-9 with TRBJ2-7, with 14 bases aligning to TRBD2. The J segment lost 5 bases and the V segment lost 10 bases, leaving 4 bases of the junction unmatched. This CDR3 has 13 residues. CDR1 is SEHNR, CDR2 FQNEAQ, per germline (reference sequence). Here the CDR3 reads CAIGTSGGHEQYF. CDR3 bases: TGTGCCATTGGGACTAGCGGGGGTCACGAGCAGTACTTC.

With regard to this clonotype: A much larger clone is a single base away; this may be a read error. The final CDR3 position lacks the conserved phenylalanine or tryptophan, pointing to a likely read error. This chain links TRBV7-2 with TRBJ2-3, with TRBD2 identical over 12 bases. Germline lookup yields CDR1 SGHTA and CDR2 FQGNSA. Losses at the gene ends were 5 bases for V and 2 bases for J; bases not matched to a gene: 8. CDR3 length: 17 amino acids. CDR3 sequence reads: CASSHRTSGAYTDTQYC. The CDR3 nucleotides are TGTGCCAGCAGCCATCGGACTAGCGGGGCTTACACAGATACGCAGTATTGT.

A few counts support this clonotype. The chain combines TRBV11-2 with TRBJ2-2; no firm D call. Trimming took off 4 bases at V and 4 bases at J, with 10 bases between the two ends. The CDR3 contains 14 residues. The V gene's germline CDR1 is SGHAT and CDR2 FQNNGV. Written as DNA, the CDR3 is TGTGCCAGCAGCTGGCGGACCGCCACCGGGGAGCTGTTTTTT. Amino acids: CASSWRTATGELFF.

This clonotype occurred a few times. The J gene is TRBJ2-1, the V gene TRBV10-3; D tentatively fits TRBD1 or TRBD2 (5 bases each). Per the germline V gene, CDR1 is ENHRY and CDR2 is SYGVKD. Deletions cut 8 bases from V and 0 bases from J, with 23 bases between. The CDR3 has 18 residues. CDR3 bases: TGTGCCATCCTCAAGGGGATAAGCGGCCCCAGCTCCTACAATGAGCAGTTCTTC. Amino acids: CAILKGISGPSSYNEQFF.